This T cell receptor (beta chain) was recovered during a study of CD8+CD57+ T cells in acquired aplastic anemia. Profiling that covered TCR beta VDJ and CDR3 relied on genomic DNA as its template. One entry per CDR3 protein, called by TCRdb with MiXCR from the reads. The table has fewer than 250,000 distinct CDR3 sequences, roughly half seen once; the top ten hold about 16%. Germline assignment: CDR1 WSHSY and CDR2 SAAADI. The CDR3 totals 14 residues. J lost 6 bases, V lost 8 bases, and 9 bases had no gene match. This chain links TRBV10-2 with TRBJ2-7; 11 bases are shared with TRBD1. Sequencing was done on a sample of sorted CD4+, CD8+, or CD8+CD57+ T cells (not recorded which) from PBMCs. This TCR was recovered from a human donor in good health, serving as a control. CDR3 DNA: TGCGCCAGCGACGCCGGGACAGGGGGAGTCGAGCAGTACTTC. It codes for CASDAGTGGVEQYF.